This T cell receptor beta chain originates from a study of T cell clonotyping in hematopoietic cell transplantation. Some clones are missing from TCRdb's copy, which holds only in-frame ones; the method was immunoSEQ multiplex PCR. Of more than 65,000 clones listed, about 93% are singletons. This receptor was taken from a man aged 45 to 65 in good health. Some clones in this sample may be carry-over from other donors' samples. Sequencing used peripheral blood mononuclear cells.

For the CDR3, the DNA is TGTGCCAGCAGCTCTAGCGCGCCGGGACTAGCACGCGAGCAGTTCTTC. It codes for CASSSSAPGLAREQFF. V is TRBV7-9 and J is TRBJ2-1, with TRBD2 identical over 9 bases. This CDR3 has 16 residues. Germline-derived CDR1 and CDR2 are SEHNR and FQNEAQ (reference sequence). J was trimmed by 10 bases and V by 4 bases; bases with no gene match: 14.